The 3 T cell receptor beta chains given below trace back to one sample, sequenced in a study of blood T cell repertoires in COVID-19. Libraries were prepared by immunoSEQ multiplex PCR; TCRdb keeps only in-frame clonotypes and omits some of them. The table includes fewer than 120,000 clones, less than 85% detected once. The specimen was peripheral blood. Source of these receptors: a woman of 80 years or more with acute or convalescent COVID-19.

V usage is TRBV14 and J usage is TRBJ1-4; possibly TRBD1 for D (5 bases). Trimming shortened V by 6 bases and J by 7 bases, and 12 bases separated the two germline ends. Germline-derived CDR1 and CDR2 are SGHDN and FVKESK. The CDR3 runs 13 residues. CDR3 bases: TGTGCCAGCAGGCGGGGCGCGGGTGAAAAACTGTTTTTT. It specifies CASRRGAGEKLFF. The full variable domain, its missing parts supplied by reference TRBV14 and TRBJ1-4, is EAGVTQFPSHSVIEKGQTVTLRCDPISGHDNLYWYRRVMGKEIKFLLHFVKESKQDESGMPNNRFLAERTGGTYSTLKVQPAELEDSGVYFCASRRGAGEKLFFGSGTQLSVL.

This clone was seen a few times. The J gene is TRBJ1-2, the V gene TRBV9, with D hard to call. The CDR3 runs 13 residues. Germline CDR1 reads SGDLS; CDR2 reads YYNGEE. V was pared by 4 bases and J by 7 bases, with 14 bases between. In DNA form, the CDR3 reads TGTGCCAGCAGCCTCGGAGGGTCTTCTGGCTACACCTTC. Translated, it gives CASSLGGSSGYTF.

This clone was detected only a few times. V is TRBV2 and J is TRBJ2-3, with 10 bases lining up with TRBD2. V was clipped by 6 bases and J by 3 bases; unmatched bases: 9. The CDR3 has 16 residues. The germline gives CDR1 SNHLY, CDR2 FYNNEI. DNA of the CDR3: TGTGCCAGCAGCTTCCTTAGCGGGGGGACTACAGATACGCAGTATTTT. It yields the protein CASSFLSGGTTDTQYF. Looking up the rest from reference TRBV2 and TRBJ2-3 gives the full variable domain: EPEVTQTPSHQVTQMGQEVILRCVPISNHLYFYWYRQILGQKVEFLVSFYNNEISEKSEIFDDQFSVERPDGSNFTLKIRSTKLEDSAMYFCASSFLSGGTTDTQYFGPGTRLTVL.